This T cell receptor beta chain was profiled in a study of shared clonotypes between healthy human individuals. Naive CD45RA+ and memory CD45RA-negative subsets were split from CD4+ cells. Findings of the study overall: Collection of samples was limited to blood; tissue repertoires likely differ. Owing to a small donor count, the genetic and exposure-history diversity represented was limited.

As for this clone: What it recognizes is unknown.

Clones were read by immunoSEQ multiplex PCR, and TCRdb kept only the in-frame ones, dropping some. Of 1,400,000 or so clones listed, 98% are singletons. This receptor was taken from a man aged 25 to 45 in good health. The sequencing sample was made of naive CD4+ T cells sorted from blood. Subset here: CD45RA+ positively selected.

In DNA form, the CDR3 reads TGTGCCAGCAGCTTAGGGGCGGTAGGAGGGGGCCCTCCCAGCTCTGGAAACACCATATATTTT. Amino acids: CASSLGAVGGGPPSSGNTIYF. The chain recombines TRBV7-8 with TRBJ1-3; 7 nucleotides line up with TRBD1. CDR1 and CDR2 (germline): SGHVS, FQNEAQ. The ends lost 1 base at V and 0 bases at J; junction bases unmatched: 18. The CDR3 is made up of 21 amino acids.